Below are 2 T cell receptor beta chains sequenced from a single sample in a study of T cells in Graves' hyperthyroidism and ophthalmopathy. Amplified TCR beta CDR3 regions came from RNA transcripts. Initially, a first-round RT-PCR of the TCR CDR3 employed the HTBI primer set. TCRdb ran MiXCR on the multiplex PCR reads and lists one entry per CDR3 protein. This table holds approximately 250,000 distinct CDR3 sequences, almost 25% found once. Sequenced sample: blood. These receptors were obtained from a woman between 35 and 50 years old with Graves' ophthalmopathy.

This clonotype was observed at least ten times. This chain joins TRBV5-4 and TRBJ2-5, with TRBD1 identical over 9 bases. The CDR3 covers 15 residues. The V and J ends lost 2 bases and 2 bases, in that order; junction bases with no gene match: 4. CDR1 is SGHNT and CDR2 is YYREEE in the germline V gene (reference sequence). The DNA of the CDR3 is TGTGCCAGCAGCTTTTCAGGGACAGGGCAAGAGACCCAGTACTTC. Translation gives CASSFSGTGQETQYF.

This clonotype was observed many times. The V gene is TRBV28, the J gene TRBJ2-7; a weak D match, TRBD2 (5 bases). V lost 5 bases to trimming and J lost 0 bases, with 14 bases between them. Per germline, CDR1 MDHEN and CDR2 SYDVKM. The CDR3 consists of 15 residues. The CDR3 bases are TGTGCCAGCAGTCGGGGTTTTTCGAGCTCCTACGAGCAGTACTTC. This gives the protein CASSRGFSSSYEQYF.